These 19 T cell receptor beta chains came from one sample sequenced in a study of graft-versus-host responses after intestinal transplantation. These TCRs are of unknown antigen specificity. TCRdb's table, derived via immunoSEQ multiplex PCR, lists solely in-frame clones and lacks some. This sample has around 110,000 clones, with 85% to 95% found just once. The specimen comprised unstimulated CD8+ T cells sorted from spleen or lymph node cells, sampled before transplant. The receptors here all came from a human donor who was the organ donor for an intestinal transplant.

V gene TRBV7-2 combines with J gene TRBJ1-2; D may be TRBD1 (5 bases). The CDR3 runs 14 residues. Germline-derived CDR1 and CDR2 are SGHTA and FQGNSA. Trimming took 5 bases from V and 3 from J, leaving 13 bases between them. For the CDR3, the DNA is TGTGCCAGCAGCCCCCGCGGGGGATACTATGGCTACACCTTC. As protein: CASSPRGGYYGYTF.

The V and J genes are TRBV30 and TRBJ1-1; D unclear. This CDR3 comprises 14 residues. Deletions cut 0 bases from V and 4 bases from J, with 12 bases between. CDR1 and CDR2 from the germline V gene are GTSNPN and SVGIG (reference sequence). In nucleotides, the CDR3 is TGTGCCTGGAGTGTAAGCCGGCAAGGCACTGAAGCTTTCTTT. Encoded protein: CAWSVSRQGTEAFF.

Here the CDR3 DNA reads TGTGCCAGCAGGGAAAAGGGCTCCTACGAGCAGTACTTC. Protein: CASREKGSYEQYF. The rearrangement joins TRBV11-1 to TRBJ2-7; D remains ambiguous. Germline-derived CDR1 and CDR2 are SGHAT and FQDESV (reference sequence). The CDR3 spans 13 residues. V lost 6 bases, J lost 0 bases, and 9 bases lay in between. Looking up the rest from reference TRBV11-1 and TRBJ2-7 gives the full variable domain: EAEVAQSPRYKITEKSQAVAFWCDPISGHATLYWYRQILGQGPELLVQFQDESVVDDSQLPKDRFSAERLKGVDSTLKIQPAELGDSAMYLCASREKGSYEQYFGPGTRLTVT.

This sequence joins TRBV28 and TRBJ1-2, with 7 bases matching TRBD1. The ends lost 6 bases at V and 0 bases at J; junction bases unmatched: 4. Germline V lookup: CDR1 MDHEN, CDR2 SYDVKM. The CDR3 contains 14 residues. The CDR3 nucleotides read TGTGCCAGCAGAACAGGGGCTGCTAACTATGGCTACACCTTC. This sequence encodes CASRTGAANYGYTF.

The genes are TRBV2 and TRBJ2-7; D is uncertain. Germline values: CDR1 SNHLY, CDR2 FYNNEI. The ends were cut back, 8 bases at V and 0 bases at J, with 14 bases in the middle. The CDR3 is 14 residues long. CDR3 in amino acids: CASLTDPSSYEQYF. Written as DNA, the CDR3 is TGTGCCAGCCTGACGGACCCCAGCTCCTACGAGCAGTACTTC.

V and J are TRBV5-5 and TRBJ2-2, with TRBD1 identical over 8 bases. The V gene end was trimmed by 6 bases and the J gene end by 3 bases; junction bases not matched to a gene: 4. Germline CDR1 reads SGHKS; CDR2 reads YYEKEE (reference sequence). This CDR3 is built from 14 residues. In nucleotides, the CDR3 is TGTGCCAGCACCCAGGGGGCCTACACCGGGGAGCTGTTTTTT. Protein sequence: CASTQGAYTGELFF.

This chain uses TRBV28 with TRBJ2-1; TRBD2 matches at 9 bases. Trimming at V came to 4 bases and at J to 0 bases, leaving 4 bases not matched to a gene. The CDR3 covers 16 residues. Germline V gene sequence: CDR1 MDHEN, CDR2 SYDVKM. CDR3 sequence reads: CASSSYSGSSYNEQFF. CDR3 DNA: TGTGCCAGCAGTTCTTATAGCGGGAGCTCCTACAATGAGCAGTTCTTC.

V gene TRBV11-2 combines with J gene TRBJ2-5, with TRBD2 matching 11 bases. CDR1 SGHAT and CDR2 FQNNGV come from the germline V gene. V trimming: 4 bases; J trimming: 5 bases; junction bases outside the gene matches: 9. CDR3 length: 16 residues. The chain's CDR3 is CASSSLLAGEGETQYF. CDR3 nucleotide sequence: TGTGCCAGCAGCTCCTTACTAGCGGGAGAGGGGGAGACCCAGTACTTC.

V usage is TRBV10-3 and J usage is TRBJ2-7; tentative D call: TRBD1 (6 bases). CDR1 is ENHRY and CDR2 is SYGVKD in the germline V gene. The CDR3 consists of 13 residues. Trimming pared 4 bases from V and 3 bases from J, leaving 10 bases between. The CDR3: CAISVRGLYEQYF. Here the CDR3 DNA reads TGTGCCATCAGTGTCAGGGGCCTCTACGAGCAGTACTTC.

The rearrangement links TRBV28 to TRBJ1-2; TRBD1 is a possible D gene (6 bases). Trimming took off 3 bases at V and 2 bases at J, with 10 bases between the two ends. The CDR3 has 14 amino acids. Germline loops: CDR1 MDHEN, CDR2 SYDVKM. The CDR3: CASSFKGGNYGYTF. The CDR3 nucleotides are TGTGCCAGCAGTTTTAAGGGGGGCAACTATGGCTACACCTTC.

This clone was counted a few times. The chain has TRBV6-5 and TRBJ2-1; 9 nucleotides line up with TRBD2. The J segment lost 2 bases and the V segment lost 5 bases, leaving 4 bases of the junction unmatched. There are 15 residues in the CDR3. Per the germline V gene, CDR1 is MNHEY and CDR2 is SVGAGI. CDR3 amino acids: CASSLLAGPYNEQFF. The CDR3 DNA reads as TGTGCCAGCAGTCTACTAGCGGGCCCCTACAATGAGCAGTTCTTC.

The chain recombines TRBV4-3 with TRBJ2-7; 8 bases fit TRBD2. V dropped 0 bases and J dropped 4; count of bases not matched to a gene: 2. The V gene's germline CDR1 is LGHNA and CDR2 YSLEER. This CDR3 comprises 14 residues. CDR3 sequence: CASSQDRGGYEQYF. CDR3 nucleotides: TGCGCCAGCAGCCAAGATCGCGGGGGGTACGAGCAGTACTTC.

V gene TRBV6-6 combines with J gene TRBJ2-2; the match to TRBD1 covers 10 bases. CDR3 size: 16 residues. V shed 5 bases and J 9 bases; nucleotides not matched to a gene: 12. Looked up from germline, CDR1 is MNHNY and CDR2 is SVGAGI (reference sequence). DNA of the CDR3: TGTGCCAGCAGTCGCCGGGACAGGGGCCCGAATAGGGAGCTGTTTTTT. Its protein is CASSRRDRGPNRELFF.

The V and J genes are TRBV28 and TRBJ2-5; 9 bases fit TRBD1. The CDR3 runs 13 residues. With 5 bases clipped from V and 11 bases from J, the junction kept 9 bases outside the gene matches. Germline-derived CDR1 and CDR2 are MDHEN and SYDVKM. CDR3 sequence: CASSTTGGEEQYF. The CDR3 DNA reads TGTGCCAGCAGTACGACAGGGGGAGAAGAGCAGTACTTC. Complete variable domain (other parts from reference TRBV28 and TRBJ2-5): DVKVTQSSRYLVKRTGEKVFLECVQDMDHENMFWYRQDPGLGLRLIYFSYDVKMKEKGDIPEGYSVSREKKERFSLILESASTNQTSMYLCASSTTGGEEQYFGPGTRLLVL.

V gene TRBV27 combines with J gene TRBJ2-2; D gene unclear. V lost 3 bases and J lost 7, with 6 bases in between. In germline, CDR1 is MNHEY, CDR2 SMNVEV (reference sequence). This CDR3 region has 12 residues. The CDR3 spells CASSFMDGELFF. The DNA for the CDR3 is TGTGCCAGCAGTTTCATGGACGGGGAGCTGTTTTTT.

This clone was detected only once. This chain connects TRBV2 to TRBJ2-2; TRBD1 aligns across 8 bases. V lost 6 bases and J lost 2; bases outside the gene matches: 8. CDR3 length equals 16 residues. Germline V gene sequence: CDR1 SNHLY, CDR2 FYNNEI. CDR3 loop: CASSDGQGGNTGELFF. The CDR3 DNA is TGTGCCAGCAGCGACGGACAGGGAGGTAACACCGGGGAGCTGTTTTTT.

This rearrangement joins TRBV29-1 to TRBJ2-3, with 7 bases lining up with TRBD1. The V and J ends lost 1 base and 4 bases, in that order; junction bases with no gene match: 5. CDR3 size: 14 residues. The germline V gene has CDR1 SQVTM and CDR2 ANQGSEA. Here the CDR3 reads CSVEGDRVADTQYF. The CDR3 DNA is TGCAGCGTTGAAGGCGACAGGGTGGCAGATACGCAGTATTTT.

The J gene is TRBJ2-1, the V gene TRBV4-1; D is possibly TRBD1 or TRBD2 (5 bases each). Deletions cut 1 base from V and 7 bases from J, with 11 bases between. Germline V gene data show CDR1 as MGHRA and CDR2 as YSYEKL. The CDR3 contains 14 residues. CDR3 coding DNA: TGCGCCAGCAGCCAAGGGGGCCCGGGGAATGAGCAGTTCTTC. Its translation is CASSQGGPGNEQFF.

The chain carries TRBV4-1 and TRBJ2-7; TRBD2 matches 7 bases. The V gene end was trimmed by 0 bases and the J gene end by 3 bases; junction bases not matched to a gene: 5. This CDR3 is built from 15 residues. CDR1 and CDR2 from the germline V gene are MGHRA and YSYEKL. CDR3 nucleotide sequence: TGCGCCAGCAGCCAAGATGCGGGCGGGAGCTACGAGCAGTACTTC. Translated, it gives CASSQDAGGSYEQYF.